This TCR beta chain was found in a study of CXCR3-negative and CXCR3-positive naive CD8 T cells. Broader study findings: Similarly elevated diversity marked both naive subsets, with memory CD8+ cells showing far lower diversity. TRB CDR3s of CXCR3-positive naive cells were more hydrophobic than those of CXCR3-negative naive cells. Upon cryopreservation, CXCR3 expression partially decreased, and most assays used fresh PBMCs.

Germline CDR1 reads SGHVS; CDR2 reads FQNEAQ. This CDR3 is 14 amino acids long. Preparation of TRB cDNA libraries relied on 5' RACE carrying UMI labels. For each CDR3 protein, TCRdb gives one entry from its re-call of the 5' RACE reads, without DNA. Its listing shows 45,000 to 60,000 distinct CDR3 sequences. CD45RO-CCR7+CD27+CD95- marked naive CD8+ T cells. Regarding this clonotype: Its cognate antigen is unknown.

The source of this sequence is a human donor in good health. Some clones in this sample may be carry-over from other donors' samples. This chain connects TRBV7-8 to TRBJ2-1; with no DNA, the TCRdb D assignment of TRBD2 cannot be verified. The source material was naive CXCR3- CD8+ T cells from blood. Subset indicated: CD45RO-CCR7+CD27+CD95- naive CD8+ T cells lacking CXCR3 (TNR3-). The CDR3 loop is CASSPREGNNEQFF.